One and the same sample provided the 16 T cell receptor beta chains below, sequenced in a study of blood T cell repertoires in COVID-19 (TCRdb year 2020). Preparation of the library involved the immunoSEQ multiplex PCR assay. The table comes from immuneACCESS by way of TCRdb, which keeps in-frame sequences with V and J called. Part of the clones is missing from these tables; in studies checked, under half for an unresolved V gene and the rest for unknown reasons. The sample records 210,000 or so clones, about nine tenths of which are singletons. The ten largest clones represent 3.5% to 4.5% of the sample. The specimen sequenced was peripheral blood. Receptors were obtained from a man between 50 and 59 years old with acute or convalescent COVID-19.

The rearrangement links TRBV5-1 to TRBJ2-3, with 10 nucleotides matching TRBD1. The CDR3 contains 14 residues. V lost 4 bases, J lost 6 bases, and 5 bases stayed unmatched. Germline CDR1 reads SGHRS; CDR2 reads YFSETQ. CDR3: CASSPGTGADTQYF. The CDR3 DNA sequence: TGCGCCAGCAGCCCGGGGACAGGGGCGGATACGCAGTATTTT.

CDR3 loop: CASSVDLTGNTIYF. CDR3 DNA: TGCGCCAGCAGCGTGGACTTAACTGGAAACACCATATATTTT. This chain connects TRBV5-1 to TRBJ1-3; D unresolved. Germline CDR1 reads SGHRS; CDR2 reads YFSETQ. V gave up 4 bases and J gave up 2 bases, with 10 bases separating them. This CDR3 contains 14 residues.

The chain recombines TRBV12-5 with TRBJ2-3, with D perhaps matching TRBD1 (6 bases). Trimming took off 2 bases at V and 0 bases at J, with 21 bases between the two ends. Germline CDR1 reads LGHNT; CDR2 reads FRNRAP. This CDR3 has 19 amino acids. CDR3 DNA: TGTGCTAGTGGTTTGTCACGGACAGCGACCTACTTTAGCACAGATACGCAGTATTTT. This translates into CASGLSRTATYFSTDTQYF.

The chain employs TRBV7-8 and TRBJ1-2; D perhaps matches TRBD1 (6 bases). V dropped 5 bases and J dropped 0 bases, with 13 bases sitting between them. There are 15 residues in the CDR3. Germline assignment: CDR1 SGHVS and CDR2 FQNEAQ. CDR3 residues: CASSPRDTANYGYTF. For the CDR3, the DNA is TGTGCCAGCAGCCCCAGGGACACAGCTAACTATGGCTACACCTTC.

The chain couples TRBV18 to TRBJ1-1, with TRBD1 as a possible D gene (5 bases). The germline V and J ends were trimmed by 4 bases and 10 bases, with 10 bases remaining between them. The germline V gene encodes CDR1 KGHSH and CDR2 LQKENI. The CDR3 is made up of 11 amino acids. DNA of the CDR3: TGTGCCAGCTCACAAGGACAAGGAGCTTTCTTT. Amino acid sequence: CASSQGQGAFF. The full variable domain, its missing parts supplied by reference TRBV18 and TRBJ1-1, is NAGVMQNPRHLVRRRGQEARLRCSPMKGHSHVYWYRQLPEEGLKFMVYLQKENIIDESGMPKERFSAEFPKEGPSILRIQQVVRGDSAAYFCASSQGQGAFFGQGTRLTVV.

The V and J genes are TRBV9 and TRBJ1-2, with 8 positions matching TRBD1. CDR1 SGDLS and CDR2 YYNGEE come from the germline V gene. The V gene end was trimmed by 5 bases and the J gene end by 7 bases; junction bases not matched to a gene: 4. The CDR3 runs to 12 residues. The CDR3 DNA reads TGTGCCAGCAGGGGACAGGCGCGTGGCTACACCTTC. It specifies CASRGQARGYTF.

This clone was seen a single time. The chain combines TRBV2 with TRBJ1-5, with a tentative D call TRBD1 (5 bases). V was pared by 1 base and J by 2 bases, with 9 bases between. The germline gives CDR1 SNHLY, CDR2 FYNNEI. The CDR3 runs 15 residues. The DNA of the CDR3 is TGTGCCAGCAGTGAAGGCAGGGTGGGCAATCAGCCCCAGCATTTT. It yields the protein CASSEGRVGNQPQHF. The entire variable domain, with the rest obtained from reference TRBV2 and TRBJ1-5, is as follows: EPEVTQTPSHQVTQMGQEVILRCVPISNHLYFYWYRQILGQKVEFLVSFYNNEISEKSEIFDDQFSVERPDGSNFTLKIRSTKLEDSAMYFCASSEGRVGNQPQHFGDGTRLSIL.

Comments on this clone: Other DNA sequences from this sample encode an identical CDR3 as well. The chain carries TRBV6-5 and TRBJ2-3; TRBD2 might be the D (5 bases). CDR1 is MNHEY and CDR2 is SVGAGI in the germline V gene. The CDR3 extends over 13 amino acids. The V end lost 6 bases, the J end lost 0 bases, and 7 bases lay between the germline ends. The CDR3 region is CASSPGSTDTQYF. The CDR3 DNA reads as TGTGCCAGCAGCCCGGGGAGCACAGATACGCAGTATTTT.

This clone was recorded once. The V gene is TRBV28, the J gene TRBJ2-7, with 8 bases aligning to TRBD2. The V segment lost 7 bases and the J segment 0 bases; nucleotides outside the gene matches: 5. This CDR3 region has 14 residues. Germline CDR1 and CDR2: MDHEN and SYDVKM. CDR3 in DNA: TGTGCCAGCAAGGTAGCGGGAATCTCCTACGAGCAGTACTTC. Translation: CASKVAGISYEQYF.

This clone has only one observation. The chain carries TRBV19 and TRBJ2-1; TRBD1 matches at 10 bases. The CDR3 consists of 16 residues. V was pared by 2 bases and J by 4 bases, with 5 bases of the junction left unmatched. Germline values: CDR1 LNHDA, CDR2 SQIVND (reference sequence). As DNA, the CDR3 is TGTGCCAGTAGTATACCCGGGACAGGGGTATACAATGAGCAGTTCTTC. It yields the protein CASSIPGTGVYNEQFF. Together with reference TRBV19 and TRBJ2-1, the CDR3 gives the full variable domain: DGGITQSPKYLFRKEGQNVTLSCEQNLNHDAMYWYRQDPGQGLRLIYYSQIVNDFQKGDIAEGYSVSREKKESFPLTVTSAQKNPTAFYLCASSIPGTGVYNEQFFGPGTRLTVL.

The CDR3 spells CASSQVRGEQYF. CDR3 coding DNA: TGTGCCAGCAGCCAAGTACGAGGGGAGCAGTACTTC. The rearrangement links TRBV14 to TRBJ2-7; possibly TRBD2 for D (5 bases). CDR1 is SGHDN, CDR2 FVKESK, per germline. V shed 1 base and J shed 7 bases, with 8 bases lying between them. The CDR3 length is 12 residues.

The chain is built from TRBV29-1 and TRBJ2-7; TRBD2 might be the D (6 bases). Trimming shortened V by 4 bases and J by 5 bases, and 15 bases separated the two germline ends. The germline V gene encodes CDR1 SQVTM and CDR2 ANQGSEA. The CDR3 has 13 amino acids. In nucleotides, the CDR3 is TGCAGCGTTGCCGGCCGCGGAGGGGACGAGCAGTACTTC. Translating gives CSVAGRGGDEQYF.

V and J are TRBV7-2 and TRBJ2-5; 7 bases are a match to TRBD2. The junction had 9 bases not matched to a gene; V was cut back by 3 bases and J by 14 bases. The CDR3 is 12 amino acids. Germline lookup yields CDR1 SGHTA and CDR2 FQGNSA. This CDR3 reads CASSLVRLALYF. The CDR3 DNA is TGTGCCAGCAGCTTGGTTAGACTAGCACTCTACTTC.

The chain joins TRBV11-2 to TRBJ1-3; D unresolved. The CDR3 is 15 residues long. V was cut by 5 bases and J by 0 bases, with 11 bases left in between. Looked up from germline, CDR1 is SGHAT and CDR2 is FQNNGV. CDR3: CASSLPGVSGNTIYF. The CDR3 DNA sequence: TGTGCCAGCAGCCTCCCTGGAGTCTCTGGAAACACCATATATTTT.

This chain connects TRBV6-5 to TRBJ2-5; D is unclear. This CDR3 comprises 13 residues. Trimming took off 8 bases at V and 5 bases at J, with 15 bases between the two ends. The germline V gene has CDR1 MNHEY and CDR2 SVGAGI. The CDR3 DNA sequence: TGTGCCAGCGGGTCGTACTTGGGCGAGACCCAGTACTTC. Its translation is CASGSYLGETQYF.

V gene TRBV6-6 combines with J gene TRBJ2-7; TRBD1 is a possible D gene (6 bases). CDR3 size: 16 residues. V was pared by 2 bases and J by 0 bases, with 14 bases between. Per germline, CDR1 MNHNY and CDR2 SVGAGI (reference sequence). The CDR3 bases are TGTGCCAGCAGTTACCCGGACAGCACCGACTCCTACGAGCAGTACTTC. Amino acid sequence: CASSYPDSTDSYEQYF.